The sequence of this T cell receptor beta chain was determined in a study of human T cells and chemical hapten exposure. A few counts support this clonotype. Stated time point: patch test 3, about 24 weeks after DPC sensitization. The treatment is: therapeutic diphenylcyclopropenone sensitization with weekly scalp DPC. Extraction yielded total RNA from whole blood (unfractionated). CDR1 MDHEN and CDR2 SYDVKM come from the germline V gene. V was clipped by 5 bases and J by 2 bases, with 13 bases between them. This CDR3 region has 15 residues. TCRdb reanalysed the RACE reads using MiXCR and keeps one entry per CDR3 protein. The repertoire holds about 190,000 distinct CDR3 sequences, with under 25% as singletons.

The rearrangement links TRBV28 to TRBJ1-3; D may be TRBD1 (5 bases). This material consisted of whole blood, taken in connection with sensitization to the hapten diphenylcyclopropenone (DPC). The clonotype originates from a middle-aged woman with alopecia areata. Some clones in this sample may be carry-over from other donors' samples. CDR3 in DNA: TGTGCCAGCAGTCCGGGGGACGTAGCTGGAAACACCATATATTTT. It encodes CASSPGDVAGNTIYF.